The rows below give T cell receptor beta chains drawn from one sample of a study of OX40 agonist ivuxolimab in advanced cancers. Generated by immunoSEQ multiplex PCR, the TCRdb table keeps only in-frame clones and is missing some. The sample contains fewer than 90,000 clones, 65% to 90% of which appear only once. Sequenced here: CD4+ or CD8+ T cells sorted from blood, sampled in a trial of the OX40 agonist ivuxolimab. These receptors all come from an adult with an advanced solid tumor such as melanoma, head and neck, liver or kidney cancer. Each CDR3 is given with its conserved first and last residue. Each record gives: V gene, J gene, D gene, clone size, CDR3 protein, CDR3 DNA. A D gene is named only where the DNA matches it firmly. Expanded clones are given a class, and other clones once, few, many or no size at all.

v_gene: TRBV29-1; j_gene: TRBJ2-4; d_gene: NA; abundance: NA; CDR3aa: CSVVPGENIQYF; CDR3nt: TGCAGCGTCGTCCCCGGCGAAAACATTCAGTACTTC
v_gene: TRBV30; j_gene: TRBJ1-2; d_gene: TRBD1; abundance: once; CDR3aa: CAWSPGGGYTF; CDR3nt: TGTGCCTGGAGCCCAGGGGGTGGCTACACCTTC
v_gene: TRBV25-1; j_gene: TRBJ2-1; d_gene: TRBD1; abundance: NA; CDR3aa: CASSEQGQVFYNEQFF; CDR3nt: TGTGCCAGCAGTGAACAGGGACAGGTTTTCTACAATGAGCAGTTCTTC
v_gene: TRBV7-9; j_gene: TRBJ2-7; d_gene: NA; abundance: NA; CDR3aa: CASSLWGNLASSYEQYF; CDR3nt: TGTGCCAGCAGCTTATGGGGAAATTTAGCGAGCTCCTACGAGCAGTACTTC
v_gene: TRBV11-2; j_gene: TRBJ1-6; d_gene: TRBD1; abundance: NA; CDR3aa: CASRPPGQGNSPLHF; CDR3nt: TGTGCCAGCAGGCCCCCGGGACAGGGGAATTCACCCCTCCACTTT
v_gene: TRBV7-9; j_gene: TRBJ1-6; d_gene: NA; abundance: once; CDR3aa: CASSLDGLNSPLHF; CDR3nt: TGTGCCAGCAGCTTAGATGGTTTGAATTCACCCCTCCACTTT
v_gene: TRBV9; j_gene: TRBJ2-7; d_gene: NA; abundance: medium-sized; CDR3aa: CASSLAGSLSYEQYF; CDR3nt: TGTGCCAGCAGTCTAGCAGGGTCTCTCTCCTACGAGCAGTACTTC
v_gene: TRBV14; j_gene: TRBJ2-1; d_gene: TRBD1; abundance: NA; CDR3aa: CASSQDFGTGGSEQFF; CDR3nt: TGTGCCAGCAGCCAAGATTTTGGGACAGGGGGCTCTGAGCAGTTCTTC
v_gene: TRBV7-2; j_gene: TRBJ2-7; d_gene: NA; abundance: NA; CDR3aa: CASSLYDKFYEQYF; CDR3nt: TGTGCCAGCAGCTTATATGATAAATTCTACGAGCAGTACTTC
v_gene: TRBV27; j_gene: TRBJ2-5; d_gene: NA; abundance: NA; CDR3aa: CASSMGTDGETQYF; CDR3nt: TGTGCCAGCAGTATGGGAACGGACGGAGAGACCCAGTACTTC
v_gene: TRBV7-3; j_gene: TRBJ2-3; d_gene: TRBD2; abundance: NA; CDR3aa: CASSYLAGGTDTQYF; CDR3nt: TGTGCCAGCAGCTATCTAGCGGGAGGCACAGATACGCAGTATTTT
v_gene: TRBV15; j_gene: TRBJ2-5; d_gene: TRBD2; abundance: NA; CDR3aa: CATSLRGGSETQYF; CDR3nt: TGTGCCACCAGTCTACGGGGGGGCTCGGAGACCCAGTACTTC
v_gene: TRBV7-3; j_gene: TRBJ1-2; d_gene: NA; abundance: few; CDR3aa: CASSLTGTPTRIPHGYTF; CDR3nt: TGTGCCAGCAGCTTAACAGGGACCCCGACCAGAATCCCCCATGGCTACACCTTC
v_gene: TRBV10-3; j_gene: TRBJ2-1; d_gene: NA; abundance: NA; CDR3aa: CAISGPGGFNEQFF; CDR3nt: TGTGCCATCAGTGGGCCAGGCGGATTCAATGAGCAGTTCTTC
v_gene: TRBV6-5; j_gene: TRBJ1-2; d_gene: NA; abundance: few; CDR3aa: CASSSPGHNNYGYTF; CDR3nt: TGTGCCAGCAGTTCACCGGGACACAATAACTATGGCTACACCTTC
v_gene: TRBV27; j_gene: TRBJ1-2; d_gene: TRBD1; abundance: NA; CDR3aa: CASGNFGQGRVRYGYTF; CDR3nt: TGTGCCAGCGGGAACTTCGGACAGGGAAGAGTAAGATATGGCTACACCTTC
v_gene: TRBV30; j_gene: TRBJ2-3; d_gene: TRBD2; abundance: NA; CDR3aa: CAWRTSGATDTQYF; CDR3nt: TGTGCCTGGAGGACTAGCGGGGCCACAGATACGCAGTATTTT
v_gene: TRBV18; j_gene: TRBJ1-1; d_gene: NA; abundance: NA; CDR3aa: CASSLNEVYMNTEAFF; CDR3nt: TGTGCCAGCTCACTCAACGAGGTTTACATGAACACTGAAGCTTTCTTT
v_gene: TRBV5-4; j_gene: TRBJ2-6; d_gene: NA; abundance: NA; CDR3aa: CASSSTGSGANVLTF; CDR3nt: TGTGCCAGCAGCTCGACAGGCTCTGGGGCCAACGTCCTGACTTTC
v_gene: TRBV4-2; j_gene: TRBJ1-3; d_gene: NA; abundance: NA; CDR3aa: CASSQALESSGNTIYF; CDR3nt: TGTGCCAGCAGCCAAGCGCTCGAGAGCTCTGGAAACACCATATATTTT
v_gene: TRBV28; j_gene: TRBJ2-1; d_gene: TRBD1; abundance: NA; CDR3aa: CASSTQGADSYNEQFF; CDR3nt: TGTGCCAGCAGTACACAGGGGGCGGATTCCTACAATGAGCAGTTCTTC
v_gene: TRBV27; j_gene: TRBJ2-1; d_gene: TRBD2; abundance: NA; CDR3aa: CASSGLVHEQFF; CDR3nt: TGTGCCAGCAGTGGACTAGTCCATGAGCAGTTCTTC
v_gene: TRBV6-5; j_gene: TRBJ2-7; d_gene: TRBD1; abundance: once; CDR3aa: CASSYGQGAYEQYF; CDR3nt: TGTGCCAGCAGTTATGGACAGGGGGCCTACGAGCAGTACTTC
v_gene: TRBV5-1; j_gene: TRBJ2-1; d_gene: TRBD1; abundance: NA; CDR3aa: CASSLATGVGDEQFF; CDR3nt: TGCGCCAGCAGCTTGGCGACAGGGGTTGGTGATGAGCAGTTCTTC
v_gene: TRBV6-6; j_gene: TRBJ2-5; d_gene: NA; abundance: NA; CDR3aa: CASSYSRGRGQETQYF; CDR3nt: TGTGCCAGCAGTTACTCGAGGGGAAGGGGCCAAGAGACCCAGTACTTC
v_gene: TRBV6-1; j_gene: TRBJ2-1; d_gene: TRBD1; abundance: NA; CDR3aa: CASSAMTRTGAYNEQFF; CDR3nt: TGTGCCAGCAGTGCGATGACCCGGACAGGGGCCTACAATGAGCAGTTCTTC
v_gene: TRBV29-1; j_gene: TRBJ2-5; d_gene: NA; abundance: NA; CDR3aa: CSVGATGVQETQYF; CDR3nt: TGCAGCGTTGGAGCGACGGGGGTCCAAGAGACCCAGTACTTC
v_gene: TRBV5-4; j_gene: TRBJ1-1; d_gene: TRBD1; abundance: NA; CDR3aa: CASSLPSRDSPNTEAFF; CDR3nt: TGTGCCAGCAGCCTGCCGTCGAGGGACAGTCCGAACACTGAAGCTTTCTTT
v_gene: TRBV29-1; j_gene: TRBJ2-1; d_gene: NA; abundance: few; CDR3aa: CSVGKGTLGEQFF; CDR3nt: TGCAGCGTTGGGAAAGGGACCTTGGGTGAGCAGTTCTTC
v_gene: TRBV7-9; j_gene: TRBJ1-2; d_gene: TRBD1; abundance: NA; CDR3aa: CASSLQGDLYGYTF; CDR3nt: TGTGCCAGCAGCCTACAGGGGGATCTCTATGGCTACACCTTC
v_gene: TRBV28; j_gene: TRBJ1-5; d_gene: TRBD1; abundance: NA; CDR3aa: CASTIPTGVNQPQHF; CDR3nt: TGTGCCAGCACTATACCAACAGGGGTCAATCAGCCCCAGCATTTT
v_gene: TRBV6-5; j_gene: TRBJ1-5; d_gene: TRBD1; abundance: NA; CDR3aa: CASSSTTGRRDQPQHF; CDR3nt: TGTGCCAGCAGTTCCACGACAGGGAGGAGGGATCAGCCCCAGCATTTT
v_gene: TRBV27; j_gene: TRBJ1-2; d_gene: TRBD1; abundance: NA; CDR3aa: CASSFLDRAGYTF; CDR3nt: TGTGCCAGCAGTTTTTTGGACAGGGCTGGCTACACCTTC
v_gene: TRBV27; j_gene: TRBJ1-1; d_gene: NA; abundance: NA; CDR3aa: CASSLWGEGAENTEAFF; CDR3nt: NA
v_gene: TRBV15; j_gene: TRBJ1-2; d_gene: NA; abundance: NA; CDR3aa: CATSNDPGAHSSRTF; CDR3nt: TGTGCCACCAGCAATGACCCAGGGGCCCATTCCTCGAGGACCTTC
v_gene: TRBV9; j_gene: TRBJ2-1; d_gene: TRBD2; abundance: NA; CDR3aa: CASSVRTSGFSYNEQFF; CDR3nt: TGTGCCAGCAGCGTCAGGACTAGCGGGTTTTCCTACAATGAGCAGTTCTTC
v_gene: TRBV6-1; j_gene: TRBJ1-3; d_gene: NA; abundance: NA; CDR3aa: CASRLNSGNTIYF; CDR3nt: TGTGCCAGCAGGCTGAACTCTGGAAACACCATATATTTT